This T cell receptor (beta chain) was identified in a study of CD4 T cells in relation to SARS-CoV-2 and coronaviruses. The CDR3 length is 14 residues. Germline V gives CDR1 MDHEN, CDR2 SYDVKM. Broader study findings: Monoreactive clones expanded significantly more to SARS-CoV-2 than crossreactive clones did.

In the case of this clone: Its antigen is undetermined. A junction boundary mismatches the germline segment, possibly from a read error.

The unexposed donors gave CD4+ T cells in about 2011-2019, prior to COVID-19. The repertoire was sequenced with immunoSEQ multiplex PCR; TCRdb's copy has only in-frame clones and lacks some. The sample gives approximately 64,000 clones, 85% to 95% of which show up once; 0.11% to 0.15% is in the top ten. V gene TRBV28 combines with J gene TRBJ1-1; D possibly corresponds to TRBD1 (6 bases). The sequence came from a human donor in good health. Sequenced input: naive CD4+ T cells from PBMCs. The subset is: naive CD4+ T cells isolated by negative enrichment. CDR3 sequence: CASSVWTANTEAFF. CDR3 bases: TGTGCCAGCAGTGTATGGACAGCCAACACTGAAGCTTTCTTT.